This TCR beta chain was profiled in a study of identical twins. Overall study findings and caveats: Conclusions leaned on cross-sectional statistical analysis and did not track the same donors over time. Part of the zero-insertion signal could reflect confounding by invariant MAIT and iNKT cells.

As to this clonotype: No antigen is known for it.

There were only healthy Caucasians among the donors. Template switching added a universal primer binding site, and final cDNA carried unique molecular identifiers. Each CDR3 protein is one row after TCRdb ran MiXCR on the 5' RACE reads. The repertoire holds hundreds of thousands of distinct CDR3 sequences, with more than 9% as singletons. The sample also formed part of further work on yellow fever vaccine responses in identical twins.

The source of this sequence is a woman aged 18-29 years in good health. The sequenced sample was CD8+ T cells sorted from blood.

CDR3 sequence (DNA): TGTGCCAGCAGTTTACTCCCCACAGGGACAGGTTCTTACTCTGGGGCCAACGTCCTGACTTTC. This gives the protein CASSLLPTGTGSYSGANVLTF. The rearrangement uses TRBV27 and TRBJ2-6, with 8 bases matching TRBD1. V lost 2 bases, J lost 0 bases, and 15 bases stayed unmatched. This CDR3 spans 21 amino acids. CDR1 and CDR2 (germline): MNHEY, SMNVEV (reference sequence).